This TCR beta chain was recorded in a study of radiotherapy plus CTLA-4 blockade in lung cancer. At the level of the study: Objective responses emerged in about 20% of patients, and around 29% attained disease control.

This clone has only a few counts. Antigen unknown. Data came from immunoSEQ multiplex PCR; TCRdb stores just in-frame clones and leaves some out. Here the sample spans tens of thousands of clones, 60% to 80% being singletons. This CDR3 has 15 residues. V lost 5 bases and J lost 4, with 20 bases in between. CDR1 SQVTM and CDR2 ANQGSEA come from the germline V gene. It was focal radiation plus CTLA-4 blockade with ipilimumab that patients with chemo-refractory metastatic non-small-cell lung cancer received. Findings and caveats of the study: Increased serum interferon-beta after radiation also reportedly predicted response strongly.

V and J are TRBV29-1 and TRBJ1-1; weak D call: TRBD1 (6 bases). Sample: peripheral blood, taken from a patient treated with radiotherapy plus ipilimumab. This clonotype originated in a human donor with non-small cell lung cancer whose response to radiotherapy plus ipilimumab could not be evaluated. The CDR3 region has the DNA TGCAGCGTTTGGGGGACGCGGGGGCGTGGCACTGAAGCTTTCTTT. It codes for CSVWGTRGRGTEAFF.